This T cell receptor (beta chain) emerged from a study of T cell responses to AZD1222 COVID-19 vaccine. With 4 bases clipped from V and 2 bases from J, the junction kept 8 bases outside the gene matches. Per germline, CDR1 MNHEY and CDR2 SVGEGT. The CDR3 runs 16 residues. Here immunoSEQ multiplex PCR was the method, and the copy in TCRdb shows in-frame clones only, minus some. The data contain about 170,000 clones, roughly 89% of them singletons. This material consisted of peripheral blood, taken on day 0 of AZD1222 vaccination. V and J are TRBV6-2 or TRBV6-3 and TRBJ2-5; 9 bases fit TRBD2. The clonotype was recovered from an adult in good health. CDR3 protein: CASSSWLAGRQETQYF. The CDR3 nucleotides are TGTGCCAGCAGTTCGTGGCTAGCGGGGCGGCAAGAGACCCAGTACTTC.